The T cell receptor beta chain described here comes from a study of cytotoxic CD8 clonotypes in ibrutinib-treated CLL. This clone was recorded once. Some clones are missing from TCRdb's copy, which holds only in-frame ones; the method was immunoSEQ multiplex PCR. This table holds about 130,000 clones, around 80% found once. This TCR was recovered from a human donor with chronic lymphocytic leukemia. Sequenced here: PBMCs, sampled after 12 months of ibrutinib treatment.

The CDR3 reads CASGLELANEQFF. The CDR3 coding sequence is TGTGCCAGCGGACTTGAGCTAGCCAATGAGCAGTTCTTC. The gene calls are TRBV6-6 and TRBJ2-1; a possible D gene is TRBD2 (5 bases). The CDR3 length is 13 residues. The germline CDR1 and CDR2 sequences are MNHNY and SVGAGI (reference sequence). Trimming shortened V by 8 bases and J by 6 bases, and 14 bases separated the two germline ends.